These T cell receptor beta chains were read from a single sample in a study of blood T cells in healthy people across ages. TCRdb used MiXCR to reprocess the 5' RACE reads, holding one entry per CDR3 protein. The sample holds 870,000 or so distinct CDR3 sequences, around 26% seen once. The sample comprised blood. The origin of the receptors is a woman of 80 years or more in good health. Each CDR3 is given with its conserved first and last residue. D genes are given only for firm matches. Only some rows state a clone size, as once, few, many or a class for expanded clones.

D gene: TRBD2
J gene: TRBJ2-5
V gene: TRBV7-2
clone size: many
CDR3 DNA: TGTGCCAGCAGCTTAGCGTCAAGCGGGGGAACCCAGTACTTC
CDR3 protein: CASSLASSGGTQYF

D gene: .
J gene: TRBJ2-2
V gene: TRBV7-9
clone size: few
CDR3 DNA: TGTGCCAGCGGGGGCCTTTGGGCCTCCGGGGAGCGGTTTTTT
CDR3 protein: CASGGLWASGERFF

D gene: .
J gene: TRBJ2-7
V gene: TRBV7-9
clone size: few
CDR3 DNA: TGTGCCAGCAGCTTAGTAGGCACGGACGAGCAGTACTTC
CDR3 protein: CASSLVGTDEQYF

D gene: TRBD1
J gene: TRBJ2-7
V gene: TRBV12-3/TRBV12-4
clone size: .
CDR3 DNA: TGTGCCAGCAGTGAAGAAGTGACAGGGGGCTACGAGCAGTACTTC
CDR3 protein: CASSEEVTGGYEQYF

D gene: TRBD2
J gene: TRBJ2-5
V gene: TRBV10-3
clone size: .
CDR3 DNA: TGTGCCATCAGCCTAGCGGCGCAAGAGACCCAGTACTTC
CDR3 protein: CAISLAAQETQYF

D gene: .
J gene: TRBJ2-7
V gene: TRBV6-5
clone size: many
CDR3 DNA: TGTGCCAGCAGTTACTCGAGACTAGGATACGAGCAGTACTTC
CDR3 protein: CASSYSRLGYEQYF

D gene: TRBD1
J gene: TRBJ1-2
V gene: TRBV3-1
clone size: few
CDR3 DNA: TGTGCCAGCAGCCAAGATCCTCCGGGACAGGGGGCTGCCTATGGCTACACCTTC
CDR3 protein: CASSQDPPGQGAAYGYTF

D gene: TRBD1
J gene: TRBJ1-2
V gene: TRBV14
clone size: many
CDR3 DNA: TGTGCCAGCAGCCAGTTAGGGGGCTTCGTTGGCTACACCTTC
CDR3 protein: CASSQLGGFVGYTF

D gene: TRBD1
J gene: TRBJ1-1
V gene: TRBV7-3
clone size: .
CDR3 DNA: TGTGCCAGCAGCTCCGGGACAGAAGTCGGTGAAGCTTTCTTT
CDR3 protein: CASSSGTEVGEAFF

D gene: TRBD1
J gene: TRBJ2-1
V gene: TRBV27
clone size: many
CDR3 DNA: TGTGCCAGCAGTTTATCCTATACAGGGGGTTATGAGCAGTTCTTC
CDR3 protein: CASSLSYTGGYEQFF

D gene: TRBD1
J gene: TRBJ2-3
V gene: TRBV7-2
clone size: .
CDR3 DNA: TGTGCCAGCAGCTTAGACAGGGGGCTAACTCATACGCAGTATTTT
CDR3 protein: CASSLDRGLTHTQYF

D gene: TRBD1
J gene: TRBJ2-7
V gene: TRBV6-2/TRBV6-3
clone size: many
CDR3 DNA: TGTGCCAGCAGTTACCCGAGGACAGGCGTCTACGAGCAGTACTTC
CDR3 protein: CASSYPRTGVYEQYF

D gene: TRBD2
J gene: TRBJ2-1
V gene: TRBV5-1
clone size: many
CDR3 DNA: TGCGCCAGCAGCTTGAGGGCTAGCGGGGTTTACAATGAGCAGTTCTTC
CDR3 protein: CASSLRASGVYNEQFF

D gene: .
J gene: TRBJ1-1
V gene: TRBV5-1
clone size: few
CDR3 DNA: TGCGCCAGCAGCCAGCAGACCGGGCCACCTCTGGGCACTGAAGCTTTCTTT
CDR3 protein: CASSQQTGPPLGTEAFF

D gene: .
J gene: TRBJ2-7
V gene: TRBV28
clone size: .
CDR3 DNA: TGTGCCAGCAGTTTCGTCAGGGTAAGCTCCTACGAGCAGTACTTC
CDR3 protein: CASSFVRVSSYEQYF

D gene: .
J gene: TRBJ1-3
V gene: TRBV30
clone size: .
CDR3 DNA: TGTGCCTGGCGCGGCGTCGGAAACACCATATATTTT
CDR3 protein: CAWRGVGNTIYF

D gene: .
J gene: TRBJ2-7
V gene: TRBV5-1
clone size: .
CDR3 DNA: TGCGCCAGCAGCGCGGACACTTACGAGCAGTACTTC
CDR3 protein: CASSADTYEQYF

D gene: TRBD2
J gene: TRBJ2-5
V gene: TRBV20-1
clone size: .
CDR3 DNA: TGCAGTGCTAGATCTTACGAGGTAGCGGGGGCTCAAGAGACCCAGTACTTC
CDR3 protein: CSARSYEVAGAQETQYF

D gene: .
J gene: TRBJ1-6
V gene: TRBV7-2
clone size: many
CDR3 DNA: TGTGCCAGCAGCAGACGCGGGGGGCTCGCTTCACCCCTCCACTTT
CDR3 protein: CASSRRGGLASPLHF

D gene: .
J gene: TRBJ1-5
V gene: TRBV10-3
clone size: many
CDR3 DNA: TGTGCCATCAGTGATTTTAACAGGGAGGTGGGGCAGCCCCAGCATTTT
CDR3 protein: CAISDFNREVGQPQHF

D gene: TRBD2
J gene: TRBJ2-3
V gene: TRBV9
clone size: few
CDR3 DNA: TGTGCCAGCAGCGTAACGGGGGGGCACAACACAGATACGCAGTATTTT
CDR3 protein: CASSVTGGHNTDTQYF

D gene: TRBD1
J gene: TRBJ2-5
V gene: TRBV7-8
clone size: .
CDR3 DNA: TGTGCCAGCAACCCCATAAGGGACAGGGTCCAAGAGACCCAGTACTTC
CDR3 protein: CASNPIRDRVQETQYF

D gene: .
J gene: TRBJ2-1
V gene: TRBV20-1
clone size: many
CDR3 DNA: TGCAGTGCTGATACTTACAATGAGCAGTTCTTC
CDR3 protein: CSADTYNEQFF

D gene: TRBD1
J gene: TRBJ1-4
V gene: TRBV6-6
clone size: .
CDR3 DNA: TGTGCCAGCAGACCGGACAGGGTTGGGACTAATGAAAAACTGTTTTTT
CDR3 protein: CASRPDRVGTNEKLFF

D gene: TRBD1
J gene: TRBJ2-5
V gene: TRBV5-4
clone size: many
CDR3 DNA: TGTGCCAGCAGCTTGGGAGGGACAGCCCCTCAAGAGACCCAGTACTTC
CDR3 protein: CASSLGGTAPQETQYF

D gene: .
J gene: TRBJ2-1
V gene: TRBV30
clone size: many
CDR3 DNA: TGTGCCTGGAGTGTAAGTCGAACAGGAGTTTACAATGAGCAGTTCTTC
CDR3 protein: CAWSVSRTGVYNEQFF

D gene: .
J gene: TRBJ1-2
V gene: TRBV5-1
clone size: few
CDR3 DNA: TGCGCCAGCGGCCCCCGACAGTCTAAAGCTAACTATGGCTACACCTTC
CDR3 protein: CASGPRQSKANYGYTF

D gene: .
J gene: TRBJ1-4
V gene: TRBV25-1
clone size: .
CDR3 DNA: TGTGCCAGCAGGTCAACAGGGCTCACTAATGAAAAACTGTTTTTT
CDR3 protein: CASRSTGLTNEKLFF

D gene: .
J gene: TRBJ1-2
V gene: TRBV27
clone size: .
CDR3 DNA: TGTGCCAGCAGTTTACGGCCGAGCTATGGCTACACCTTC
CDR3 protein: CASSLRPSYGYTF